Reported below is one T cell receptor beta chain. Its antigen remains unidentified. The data are from a study of PD-1 blockade in mismatch repair-deficient tumors. Data came from immunoSEQ multiplex PCR; TCRdb stores just in-frame clones and leaves some out. The table includes roughly 84,000 clones, about 85% detected once. Findings and caveats of the study: Tumor-resident clones, often absent from pretreatment blood, expanded after pembrolizumab and then contracted.

The CDR3 extends over 16 amino acids. Germline-derived CDR1 and CDR2 are SGHDT and YYEEEE. Trimming stripped 2 bases from V and 2 bases from J, with 15 bases between. Every patient had mismatch repair deficiency by PCR or immunohistochemistry. TCRs were sequenced from a few patients responding to pembrolizumab. The clonotype comes from an adult with mismatch repair-deficient cancer. The chain has TRBV5-6 and TRBJ2-3, with D tentatively TRBD1 (6 bases). The sequencing used peripheral blood, collected 12 weeks after starting pembrolizumab. CDR3 sequence (DNA): TGTGCCAGCAGCTTTGGTTCAGGACAGTACACAGATACGCAGTATTTT. Amino acid sequence: CASSFGSGQYTDTQYF.